This T cell receptor beta chain was identified during a study of human T cells and chemical hapten exposure (dated by TCRdb to about 2021). Looking at the study overall: The libraries were sequenced as a pool, and the TCR yield per sample differed mostly because of small variations in library volumes within the pool. The study tracked peripheral blood TCR repertoire changes in vivo during primary and secondary sensitization to the hapten diphenylcyclopropenone (DPC) in alopecia patients. Each blood RNA sample was used to sequence both TCR alpha and TCR beta chains. What the work shows at the level of the full study, not this receptor alone: Repeated subsampling changed both the strength of the expansion versus patch-test correlation and the threshold at which the correlation became significant. No change with DPC sensitization was found in the number of TCRs above 1 in 1000 frequency, and no evidence of global repertoire structure alterations was found.

Libraries were constructed by 5' RACE. Sequencer: Illumina MiSeq. During library preparation, unique molecular identifiers were attached to individual cDNA molecules so that TCRs could be counted in a quantitative, reproducible way. The authors' pipeline ran thus. A median of roughly 98,000 TCRs per sample was observed, with a range of roughly 23,224 to 700,000. The Decombinator software suite was used to annotate V, J and CDR3 in the TCR reads. To make PS versus PT1 abundance plots, every sample was subsampled to the same number of TCRs (28,000). Expanded TCRs were defined as absent before sensitization and observed at least eight times at the 2-week time point. Clones were called with MiXCR by TCRdb after fastp trimmed the public reads at Q25, and only in-frame beta chains were retained. Here each entry gathers all rows of one CDR3 protein and keeps the most common genes and DNA. These V and J calls derive from TCRdb rather than the authors' analysis. The sample includes around 140,000 distinct CDR3 sequences, with 4.1% observed a single time. The ten largest account for about 1.3% of the sample.

Total RNA was extracted from unfractionated whole blood collected in Tempus Blood RNA tubes. Five or six healthy volunteers acted as controls for TCR sequencing and had blood drawn at day 0, 2 weeks and 6 weeks. This clonotype was counted at least ten times. Its antigen target is currently unknown. Base quality data are lacking; no much larger clone is found one base away. Germline trimming: 6 bases from V, 2 bases from J; junction bases outside gene matches: 5. Counted from cysteine to phenylalanine, this CDR3 has 15 amino acids. Only the CDR3 part of the read is kept: 45 bases, read in frame from the first base.

The sequence was obtained from a female donor in good health. The chain links TRBV12-3 or TRBV12-4 with TRBJ2-5; 11 central nucleotides agree with TRBD2. The CDR3 amino acid sequence is: CASRRLAGIQETQYF. The DNA is TGTGCCAGCAGGAGACTAGCGGGAATTCAAGAGACCCAGTACTTC.